The 8 T cell receptor beta chains presented below share a single source sample, sequenced in a study of cytomegalovirus exposure and HLA in healthy donors. PCR employed 60 Vbeta and 13 Jbeta primers. Repertoires were generated with immunoSEQ multiplex PCR, while TCRdb's copy carries only in-frame clones and drops some. Among about 200,000 clones listed, around 76% were seen once. Sequenced input: PBMCs. The receptors come from a man aged 40-50 years in good health and CMV-seropositive.

This chain connects TRBV18 to TRBJ2-2; D is possibly TRBD2 (5 bases). This CDR3 comprises 14 residues. Germline V gives CDR1 KGHSH, CDR2 LQKENI. V was trimmed by 4 bases and J by 6 bases, leaving 12 bases between them. In DNA form, the CDR3 reads TGTGCCAGCTCACGAGGGAGAGATGCCGGGGAGCTGTTTTTT. It translates to CASSRGRDAGELFF.

J is TRBJ2-1 and V is TRBV7-6; D uncertain. The V and J ends lost 1 base and 3 bases respectively, with 4 bases between them. The germline CDR1 and CDR2 sequences are SGHVS and FNYEAQ. The CDR3 runs 13 residues. The CDR3 nucleotides read TGTGCCAGCAGCTTAGTCATCTACAATGAGCAGTTCTTC. Translated, it gives CASSLVIYNEQFF. The whole variable domain, filled in from reference TRBV7-6 and TRBJ2-1, reads GAGVSQSPRYKVTKRGQDVALRCDPISGHVSLYWYRQALGQGPEFLTYFNYEAQQDKSGLPNDRFSAERPEGSISTLTIQRTEQRDSAMYRCASSLVIYNEQFFGPGTRLTVL.

The chain employs TRBV7-2 and TRBJ1-2, with D perhaps matching TRBD1 (5 bases). Germline values: CDR1 SGHTA, CDR2 FQGNSA. This CDR3 region has 14 residues. Trimming cost V 5 bases and J 2 bases, with 12 bases left between them. CDR3 protein: CASSRTGVNYGYTF. The CDR3 region has the DNA TGTGCCAGCAGCCGTACAGGAGTCAACTATGGCTACACCTTC. The variable domain in full, with the rest retrieved from reference TRBV7-2 and TRBJ1-2, is GAGVSQSPSNKVTEKGKDVELRCDPISGHTALYWYRQSLGQGLEFLIYFQGNSAPDKSGLPSDRFSAERTGGSVSTLTIQRTQQEDSAVYLCASSRTGVNYGYTFGSGTRLTVV.

This rearrangement joins TRBV6-1 to TRBJ2-3; 13 bases are a match to TRBD2. The trim removed 8 bases at V and 4 bases at J, leaving 6 bases unmatched. The germline gives CDR1 MNHNS, CDR2 SASEGT. This CDR3 contains 15 residues. For the CDR3, the DNA is TGTGCCAGCGGCCGGACTAGCGGGAGCGCAGATACGCAGTATTTT. It encodes CASGRTSGSADTQYF.

The chain is built from TRBV5-1 and TRBJ1-2, with 8 bases aligning to TRBD1. V gave up 5 bases and J gave up 5 bases; unmatched junction bases: 14. Germline V gene sequence: CDR1 SGHRS, CDR2 YFSETQ. This CDR3 spans 16 amino acids. The CDR3 bases are TGCGCCAGCAGGTGGACAGGGCGACCAACGCATTATGGCTACACCTTC. It yields the protein CASRWTGRPTHYGYTF.

The V gene is TRBV27, the J gene TRBJ2-7; 9 nucleotides match TRBD1. The CDR3 runs 14 residues. Trimming cost V 4 bases and J 3 bases; bases outside gene matches: 4. CDR1 MNHEY and CDR2 SMNVEV come from the germline V gene (reference sequence). The chain's CDR3 is CASSWGQGGYEQYF. The CDR3 DNA follows: TGTGCCAGCAGTTGGGGACAGGGAGGCTACGAGCAGTACTTC.

The V and J genes are TRBV5-1 and TRBJ2-5, with 8 bases lining up with TRBD1. The J segment lost 4 bases and the V segment lost 4 bases, leaving 6 bases of the junction unmatched. This CDR3 contains 14 residues. CDR1 and CDR2 (germline): SGHRS, YFSETQ. CDR3 sequence: CASSPGQGRETQYF. Written as DNA, the CDR3 is TGCGCCAGCAGCCCCGGACAGGGTAGAGAGACCCAGTACTTC.

J is TRBJ2-1 and V is TRBV9, with TRBD2 identical over 7 bases. Germline-derived CDR1 and CDR2 are SGDLS and YYNGEE. Unmatched junction bases numbered 3, after V lost 1 base and J lost 5 bases. This CDR3 has 14 amino acids. CDR3 DNA: TGTGCCAGCAGCGTATGGCTAGCGGACAATGAGCAGTTCTTC. Protein: CASSVWLADNEQFF. The entire variable domain, with the rest obtained from reference TRBV9 and TRBJ2-1, is as follows: DSGVTQTPKHLITATGQRVTLRCSPRSGDLSVYWYQQSLDQGLQFLIQYYNGEERAKGNILERFSAQQFPDLHSELNLSSLELGDSALYFCASSVWLADNEQFFGPGTRLTVL.